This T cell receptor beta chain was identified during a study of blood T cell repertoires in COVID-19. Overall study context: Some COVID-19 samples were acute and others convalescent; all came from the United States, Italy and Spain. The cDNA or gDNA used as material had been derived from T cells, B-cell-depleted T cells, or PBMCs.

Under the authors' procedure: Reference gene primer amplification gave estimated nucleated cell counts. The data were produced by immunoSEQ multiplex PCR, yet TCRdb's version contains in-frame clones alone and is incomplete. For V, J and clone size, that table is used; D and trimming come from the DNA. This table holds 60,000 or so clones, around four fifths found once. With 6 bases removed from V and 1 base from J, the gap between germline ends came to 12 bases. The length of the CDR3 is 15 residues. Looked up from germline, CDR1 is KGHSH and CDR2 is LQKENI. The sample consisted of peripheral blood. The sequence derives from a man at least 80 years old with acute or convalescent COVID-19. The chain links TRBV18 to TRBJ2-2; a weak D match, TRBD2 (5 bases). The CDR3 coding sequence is TGTGCCAGCTCCCGGAGGACGGGGAACACCGGGGAGCTGTTTTTT. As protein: CASSRRTGNTGELFF.